This section outlines one T cell receptor beta chain sequence together with its context. In the study's own analysis: Nucleated cell number was recorded as an estimate derived from reference gene primer amplification. TCRdb's table, derived via immunoSEQ multiplex PCR, lists solely in-frame clones and lacks some. V and J calls and clone size are given by that table; D and trimming were obtained from the DNA. The sample holds approximately 170,000 clones; approximately 90% are singletons and the top ten take 3% to 4.5%. With 4 bases clipped from V and 2 bases from J, the junction kept 3 bases outside the gene matches. CDR3 length: 16 residues. Germline lookup yields CDR1 SEHNR and CDR2 FQNEAQ (reference sequence). This sample was included in a study of blood T cell repertoires in COVID-19.

The chain uses TRBV7-9 and TRBJ2-3; 13 positions match TRBD2. The clonotype comes from a man younger than 35 with active or convalescent COVID-19. Input material: peripheral blood. The CDR3 spells CASSSGLAGNTDTQYF. In DNA, the CDR3 is TGTGCCAGCAGCTCGGGACTAGCGGGGAACACAGATACGCAGTATTTT.